A selection of T cell receptor beta chains follows, all from one sample in a study of identical twins. MiXCR, run by TCRdb on the 5' RACE reads, gives a single entry per CDR3 protein. This repertoire shows hundreds of thousands of distinct CDR3 sequences, roughly 18% found once; its top ten account for over 10%. Separately, the same data were catalogued under a study of T cells expressing NK-cell markers.

The material sequenced was PBMCs. Every receptor here comes from a woman under 30 in good health. The CDR3 runs from the conserved cysteine through the conserved F or W. Fields, in order: D gene, clone size, J gene, V gene, CDR3 DNA, CDR3 protein. D genes are given only for firm matches. Part of the rows lack a size; the others show once, few, many or a class for expanded clones.

D: TRBD1; size: few; J: TRBJ1-6; V: TRBV7-9; DNA: TGTGCCAGCAGCGGAGGAATCGGGACAGGGAATTCACCCCTCCACTTT; CDR3: CASSGGIGTGNSPLHF
D: TRBD1; size: few; J: TRBJ2-7; V: TRBV6-1; DNA: TGTGCCAGCAGAACCTCCGGGACAGGGACCTACGAGCAGTACTTC; CDR3: CASRTSGTGTYEQYF
D: NA; size: few; J: TRBJ2-1; V: TRBV18; DNA: TGTGCCACGGAGAGACGACATGGGGACAATGAGCAGTTCTTC; CDR3: CATERRHGDNEQFF
D: TRBD2; size: NA; J: TRBJ2-1; V: TRBV5-1; DNA: TGCGCCAGCAGCTTGGGACTAGCGGGAGCCTCCTACAATGAGCAGTTCTTC; CDR3: CASSLGLAGASYNEQFF
D: NA; size: few; J: TRBJ1-1; V: TRBV18; DNA: TGTGCCAGCTCACCTATAAGCCAACGAACTTTCTTT; CDR3: CASSPISQRTFF
D: TRBD1; size: NA; J: TRBJ2-7; V: TRBV2; DNA: TGTGCCAGCATTGGGACAGGGGGATACGAGCAGTACTTC; CDR3: CASIGTGGYEQYF
D: TRBD2; size: few; J: TRBJ2-5; V: TRBV20-1; DNA: TGCAGTGCTAGCTACCCGGCTAGCGGGACAGAGACCCAGTACTTC; CDR3: CSASYPASGTETQYF
D: TRBD2; size: few; J: TRBJ2-1; V: TRBV7-9; DNA: TGTGCCAGCACCCAAACTCTGCGGGGGGGCCATGAGCAGTTCTTC; CDR3: CASTQTLRGGHEQFF
D: NA; size: many; J: TRBJ1-5; V: TRBV12-3/TRBV12-4; DNA: TGTGCCAGCAGTTTCTCCCCACAGGGCAATCAGCCCCAGCATTTT; CDR3: CASSFSPQGNQPQHF
D: NA; size: few; J: TRBJ2-1; V: TRBV6-5; DNA: TGTGCCAGCAGTTACGTGGGGGGACAACTTGGGTCCTACAATGAGCAGTTCTTC; CDR3: CASSYVGGQLGSYNEQFF
D: NA; size: NA; J: TRBJ2-7; V: TRBV4-2; DNA: TGTGCCAGCAGCCAAGACCCGACAGCCTACGAGCAGAACTTC; CDR3: CASSQDPTAYEQNF
D: NA; size: many; J: TRBJ2-1; V: TRBV12-3/TRBV12-4; DNA: TGTGCCAGCAGTATAGCCAGGGGGGGCAATGAGCAGTTCTTC; CDR3: CASSIARGGNEQFF
D: NA; size: few; J: TRBJ2-5; V: TRBV3-1; DNA: TGTGCCAGCAGCCCCCCCTCAATAGGGCAGATCCAAGAGACCCAGTACTTC; CDR3: CASSPPSIGQIQETQYF
D: NA; size: NA; J: TRBJ1-3; V: TRBV12-3/TRBV12-4; DNA: TGTGCCAGCAGCTATGCTGGAAACACCATATATTTT; CDR3: CASSYAGNTIYF
D: NA; size: few; J: TRBJ1-2; V: TRBV27; DNA: TGTGCCAGCAGTTCTTCAAAGGCTAACTATGGCTACACCTTC; CDR3: CASSSSKANYGYTF
D: TRBD2; size: few; J: TRBJ2-7; V: TRBV12-3/TRBV12-4; DNA: TGTGCCAGCAGACCTAGCGGCCCGCTCTACGAGCAGTACTTC; CDR3: CASRPSGPLYEQYF
D: NA; size: few; J: TRBJ2-5; V: TRBV7-8; DNA: TGTGCCAGCAGCTCCAAAACTAGCAGCCAAGAGACCCAGTACTTC; CDR3: CASSSKTSSQETQYF
D: TRBD2; size: NA; J: TRBJ2-3; V: TRBV29-1; DNA: TGCAGCGTAGAAGGGACTAGCGGTTCTAGCACAGATACGCAGTATTTT; CDR3: CSVEGTSGSSTDTQYF
D: TRBD2; size: NA; J: TRBJ2-1; V: TRBV29-1; DNA: TGCAGCTCCCGACTAGCGGGGCGAAACAATGAGCAGTTCTTC; CDR3: CSSRLAGRNNEQFF
D: TRBD2; size: few; J: TRBJ2-1; V: TRBV12-3/TRBV12-4; DNA: TGTGCCAGCAGCCCTGTGACTAGCGGGATCTCCTACAATGAGCAGTTCTTC; CDR3: CASSPVTSGISYNEQFF
D: NA; size: NA; J: TRBJ2-5; V: TRBV12-3/TRBV12-4; DNA: TGTGCCAGCAGTACCTTCCGAGAGACCCAGTACTTC; CDR3: CASSTFRETQYF
D: NA; size: NA; J: TRBJ1-4; V: TRBV4-3; DNA: TGCGCCAGCAGCCCCGGACAGCCTTGGGAAAAACTGTTTTTT; CDR3: CASSPGQPWEKLFF
D: TRBD2; size: NA; J: TRBJ2-1; V: TRBV3-1; DNA: TGTGCCAGCAGCCGCAGCGGGAGGGGGCCCAATGAGCAGTTCTTC; CDR3: CASSRSGRGPNEQFF
D: NA; size: few; J: TRBJ2-1; V: TRBV4-3; DNA: TGCGCCAGCAGCCAAGATACAGCGGGCCTCAATGAGCAGTTCTTC; CDR3: CASSQDTAGLNEQFF
D: NA; size: NA; J: TRBJ2-1; V: TRBV5-1; DNA: TGCGCCAGCAGCTTATGGCGGGACAATGAGCAGTTCTTC; CDR3: CASSLWRDNEQFF
D: NA; size: few; J: TRBJ1-2; V: TRBV7-9; DNA: TGTGCCAGCAGCTTAGATAAGGAGTTCGAGGGCTACACCTTC; CDR3: CASSLDKEFEGYTF
D: TRBD2; size: NA; J: TRBJ2-1; V: TRBV12-3/TRBV12-4; DNA: TGTGCCAGCAGTTTTACTAGCGGGAGGCGGGATGAGCAGTTCTTC; CDR3: CASSFTSGRRDEQFF
D: NA; size: NA; J: TRBJ2-4; V: TRBV28; DNA: TGTGCCAGCAGTTTATCTGCGACTGGCAAAAACATTCAGTACTTC; CDR3: CASSLSATGKNIQYF
D: NA; size: many; J: TRBJ2-1; V: TRBV12-3/TRBV12-4; DNA: TGTGCCAGCAGTTCCCTTCAGGTCTACAATGAGCAGTTCTTC; CDR3: CASSSLQVYNEQFF
D: TRBD2; size: NA; J: TRBJ2-7; V: TRBV29-1; DNA: TGCAGCGTTGAAGAGGCCGCTAGCGGGAGAATTAACGAGCAGTACTTC; CDR3: CSVEEAASGRINEQYF
D: NA; size: few; J: TRBJ2-2; V: TRBV5-1; DNA: TGCGCCAGCAGCTTGTTCGGCAGCGGCGGAGGGACCGGGGAGCTGTTTTTT; CDR3: CASSLFGSGGGTGELFF
D: TRBD2; size: NA; J: TRBJ2-3; V: TRBV9; DNA: TGTGCCAGCAGCGTAAGTCCCTCCGCGGGGGCAGATACGCAGTATTTT; CDR3: CASSVSPSAGADTQYF
D: TRBD1; size: NA; J: TRBJ2-2; V: TRBV7-3; DNA: TGTGCCAGCAGCACCGGACAGGGTGACACCGGGGAGCTGTTTTTT; CDR3: CASSTGQGDTGELFF
D: NA; size: NA; J: TRBJ2-2; V: TRBV10-3; DNA: TGTGCCATCAGTGAGGCAGGGACTAACACCGGGGAGCTGTTTTTT; CDR3: CAISEAGTNTGELFF
D: NA; size: few; J: TRBJ2-7; V: TRBV20-1; DNA: TGCAGTGCCAAACATACCTACGAGCAGTACTTC; CDR3: CSAKHTYEQYF
D: NA; size: few; J: TRBJ2-7; V: TRBV20-1; DNA: TGCAGTGCTAGAGCCCCTTCGGGCTTCTCCTACGAGCAGTACTTC; CDR3: CSARAPSGFSYEQYF
D: NA; size: NA; J: TRBJ2-7; V: TRBV5-5; DNA: TGTGCCAGCAGCTTGCGGGGATTTGAAACCTACGAGCAGTACTTC; CDR3: CASSLRGFETYEQYF
D: NA; size: few; J: TRBJ1-6; V: TRBV7-2; DNA: TGTGCCAGCAGCTCTGTAGGAATTTCGCCCCTCCACTTT; CDR3: CASSSVGISPLHF